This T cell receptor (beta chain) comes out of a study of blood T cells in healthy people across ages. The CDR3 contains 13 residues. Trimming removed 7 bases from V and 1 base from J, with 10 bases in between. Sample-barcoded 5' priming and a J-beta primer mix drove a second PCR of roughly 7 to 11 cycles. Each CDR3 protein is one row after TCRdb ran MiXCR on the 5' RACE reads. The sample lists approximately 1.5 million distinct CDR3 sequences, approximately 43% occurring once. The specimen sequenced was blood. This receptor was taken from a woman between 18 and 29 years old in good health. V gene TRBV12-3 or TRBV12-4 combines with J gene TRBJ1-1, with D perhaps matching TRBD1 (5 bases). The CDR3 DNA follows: TGTGCCAGCACCACAGGAGAGAACACTGAAGCTTTCTTT. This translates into CASTTGENTEAFF.